A selection of T cell receptor beta chains follows, all from one sample in a study of blood T cell repertoires in COVID-19. Sequencing was performed with immunoSEQ multiplex PCR; in TCRdb, only in-frame clones are kept and a portion is missing. The sample yields some 250,000 clones, approximately 83% seen once. Material for sequencing was peripheral blood. The receptor set was obtained from a woman of 80 years or more with acute or convalescent COVID-19. CDR3s include the opening cysteine and the closing phenylalanine or tryptophan. A D gene is named only where the DNA matches it firmly. Size values are once, few and many counts, or a class for expanded clones, and some rows have none.

TRBD1 - TRBJ1-1 TRBV7-6 CASSLTGEGSTEAFF TGTGCCAGCAGCTTGACAGGGGAAGGCAGCACTGAAGCTTTCTTT
- once TRBJ2-6 TRBV5-4 CASSLELGLVNSGANVLTF TGTGCCAGCAGCTTGGAACTGGGCCTTGTAAACTCTGGGGCCAACGTCCTGACTTTC
TRBD1 - TRBJ1-1 TRBV28 CASGHRGPTEAFF TGTGCCAGCGGACACAGGGGGCCCACTGAAGCTTTCTTT
- - TRBJ2-7 TRBV5-6 CASSLVLGQGINEQYF TGTGCCAGCAGCTTGGTTTTGGGGCAGGGGATAAACGAGCAGTACTTC
- - TRBJ2-1 TRBV7-3 CASSFGGGHNEEQFF TGTGCCAGCAGCTTCGGCGGGGGCCACAATGAAGAGCAGTTCTTC
TRBD1 - TRBJ1-1 TRBV5-6 CASSLLDRGNTEAFF TGTGCCAGCAGCTTATTAGACAGGGGAAACACTGAAGCTTTCTTT
- once TRBJ1-1 TRBV28 CASSFPPGQSNTEAFF TGTGCCAGCAGTTTCCCACCCGGACAGTCGAACACTGAAGCTTTCTTT
- - TRBJ1-1 TRBV18 CASSQQASGNTEAFF TGTGCCAGCTCACAACAGGCCTCAGGGAACACTGAAGCTTTCTTT
- - TRBJ1-2 TRBV7-2 CASGIGGTYGYTF TGTGCCAGCGGGATTGGCGGGACCTATGGCTACACCTTC
- - TRBJ2-2 TRBV13 CASSLGPLALNTGELFF TGTGCCAGCAGCTTAGGACCCTTAGCTTTGAACACCGGGGAGCTGTTTTTT
TRBD1 once TRBJ1-1 TRBV29-1 CSDLGQAITEAFF TGCAGCGACCTCGGACAGGCAATCACTGAAGCTTTCTTT
- - TRBJ2-1 TRBV6-5 CASSPQGRGDEQFF TGTGCCAGCAGCCCCCAGGGTAGAGGCGATGAGCAGTTCTTC
- - TRBJ2-3 TRBV30 CAWSVRDTQYF TGTGCCTGGAGTGTGAGGGATACGCAGTATTTT
- - TRBJ1-2 TRBV4-2 CASSQDPEGRVGGYTF TGTGCCAGCAGCCAAGATCCGGAAGGGAGGGTGGGAGGCTACACCTTC
TRBD1 - TRBJ1-2 TRBV2 CASSEAGGQGQPRTF TGTGCCAGCAGTGAAGCGGGGGGACAGGGACAGCCGCGCACCTTC
- few TRBJ1-2 TRBV9 CASSGPWGVYGYTF TGTGCCAGCAGCGGACCGTGGGGGGTCTATGGCTACACCTTC
TRBD1 - TRBJ2-7 TRBV28 CASSFPPGTGSSYEQYF TGTGCCAGCAGTTTTCCCCCCGGGACAGGAAGCTCCTACGAGCAGTACTTC
TRBD2 many TRBJ2-1 TRBV27 CASSYAGDGEGEQFF TGTGCCAGCAGTTACGCGGGGGATGGGGAGGGTGAGCAGTTCTTC
- - TRBJ1-2 TRBV28 CASTPGQITYGYTF TGTGCCAGCACCCCCGGACAGATAACTTATGGCTACACCTTC
- - TRBJ2-7 TRBV5-1 CASRSPTGGEQYF TGCGCCAGCAGATCGCCGACAGGCGGGGAGCAGTACTTC
TRBD1 - TRBJ2-1 TRBV2 CASGRQGSYNEQFF TGTGCCAGCGGAAGACAGGGTTCCTACAATGAGCAGTTCTTC
TRBD2 - TRBJ2-4 TRBV2 CASSSTSGKNIQYF TGTGCCAGCAGTTCCACTAGCGGGAAAAACATTCAGTACTTC
TRBD1 once TRBJ1-5 TRBV27 CASSLGQGKNQPQHF TGTGCCAGCAGTTTAGGACAGGGGAAAAATCAGCCCCAGCATTTT
- once TRBJ1-3 TRBV28 CASSPELGNTIYF TGTGCCAGCAGCCCCGAACTCGGAAACACCATATATTTT
TRBD1 once TRBJ1-2 TRBV7-9 CASSLTGSYGYTF TGTGCCAGCAGCTTGACAGGGTCTTATGGCTACACCTTC
- - TRBJ1-4 TRBV19 CASSIGGGLVNEKLFF TGTGCCAGTAGTATAGGGGGGGGCTTAGTCAATGAAAAACTGTTTTTT
- once TRBJ1-1 TRBV19 CASSATGVGTEAFF TGTGCCAGTAGTGCGACGGGAGTAGGCACTGAAGCTTTCTTT
- - TRBJ1-3 TRBV5-1 CASSLAPSSGNTIYF TGCGCCAGCAGCTTGGCCCCCAGCTCTGGAAACACCATATATTTT
TRBD2 - TRBJ2-7 TRBV28 CASSLAGREQYF TGTGCCAGCAGTCTAGCGGGGAGGGAGCAGTACTTC
- - TRBJ1-5 TRBV7-9 CASSRAGEPQHF TGTGCCAGCAGTCGTGCGGGGGAGCCCCAGCATTTT
- - TRBJ2-5 TRBV28 CASSSPAGWTQYF TGTGCCAGCAGTTCCCCGGCGGGCTGGACCCAGTACTTC
- - TRBJ1-4 TRBV19 CARDSATNEKLFF TGTGCCAGGGACAGCGCAACTAATGAAAAACTGTTTTTT
- once TRBJ2-6 TRBV5-1 CASSLGRGSGANVLTF TGCGCCAGCAGCTTGGGTCGGGGATCTGGGGCCAACGTCCTGACTTTC
TRBD1 - TRBJ1-1 TRBV28 CASRPGGAGNTEAFF TGTGCCAGCAGGCCAGGGGGCGCGGGGAACACTGAAGCTTTCTTT
- once TRBJ2-5 TRBV29-1 CSAQSGLGQYF TGCAGCGCCCAATCGGGGTTAGGACAGTACTTC
- - TRBJ1-5 TRBV30 CAFQDTDSNQPQHF TGTGCCTTCCAGGACACCGATAGCAATCAGCCCCAGCATTTT
TRBD1 - TRBJ2-3 TRBV5-1 CASSPQGASTDTQYF TGCGCCAGCAGCCCGCAGGGGGCCAGCACAGATACGCAGTATTTT
- - TRBJ1-1 TRBV6-6 CASRNTGLPRTF TGTGCCAGCAGGAACACAGGGTTACCGAGAACCTTT
- - TRBJ2-3 TRBV3-1/TRBV3-2 CASSQGPGGTDTQYF TGTGCCAGCAGCCAAGGCCCCGGAGGAACAGATACGCAGTATTTT
TRBD1 - TRBJ2-1 TRBV6-5 CATNRGQNEQFF TGTGCCACCAATAGGGGACAGAATGAGCAGTTCTTC
- - TRBJ2-7 TRBV19 CASSILAGQSSYEQYF TGTGCCAGTAGTATACTGGCCGGACAGAGCTCCTACGAGCAGTACTTC
- - TRBJ2-1 TRBV10-3 CAIGDKVNEQFF TGTGCCATCGGGGACAAAGTCAATGAGCAGTTCTTC
TRBD1 - TRBJ2-6 TRBV28 CAAGQGWPGANVLTF TGTGCCGCAGGACAGGGGTGGCCTGGGGCCAACGTCCTGACTTTC
- once TRBJ1-1 TRBV28 CASNARALNTEAFF TGTGCCAGCAATGCGCGAGCCTTGAACACTGAAGCTTTCTTT
TRBD2 once TRBJ2-7 TRBV6-5 CASSLAGARYEQYF TGTGCCAGCAGCTTAGCGGGGGCCCGCTACGAGCAGTACTTC
- - TRBJ1-6 TRBV7-9 CASSLARGLDSPLHF TGTGCCAGCAGCTTGGCTAGGGGATTGGATTCACCCCTCCACTTT
TRBD1 few TRBJ1-2 TRBV28 CASRRGQTGYGYTF TGTGCCAGCAGGCGGGGACAGACAGGTTATGGCTACACCTTC
TRBD2 - TRBJ2-1 TRBV2 CASRRTSGGYNEQFF TGTGCCAGCAGAAGGACTAGCGGGGGGTACAATGAGCAGTTCTTC
TRBD2 once TRBJ2-1 TRBV15 CATSRVTGGGYNEQFF TGTGCCACCAGCAGAGTGACGGGCGGGGGGTACAATGAGCAGTTCTTC
TRBD2 - TRBJ2-7 TRBV4-1 CASSQAGRGGRGEQYF TGCGCCAGCAGCCAAGCAGGTCGGGGGGGAAGGGGCGAGCAGTACTTC
TRBD1 few TRBJ1-1 TRBV25-1 CASSEGIYRGEAFF TGTGCCAGCAGTGAAGGGATATACAGGGGTGAAGCTTTCTTT
TRBD1 few TRBJ1-4 TRBV6-4 CASRERQGCEKLFF TGTGCCAGCAGGGAAAGACAGGGTTGTGAAAAACTGTTTTTT
TRBD2 - TRBJ2-7 TRBV6-5 CASRTGLAGGLEQYF TGTGCCAGCAGAACGGGACTAGCGGGGGGGCTCGAGCAGTACTTC
- - TRBJ2-7 TRBV6-5 CASSYRPRGYEQYF TGTGCCAGCAGTTATAGGCCTCGGGGATACGAGCAGTACTTC
TRBD1 - TRBJ2-2 TRBV2 CASRQDREVGELFF TGTGCCAGCAGACAGGACAGGGAGGTCGGGGAGCTGTTTTTT
TRBD1 - TRBJ1-2 TRBV2 CASSLDRDLGGYTF TGTGCCAGCAGTCTGGACAGGGACTTAGGGGGCTACACCTTC
- - TRBJ2-2 TRBV15 CATSRLRGTGELFF TGTGCCACCAGCAGACTAAGGGGAACCGGGGAGCTGTTTTTT
TRBD1 - TRBJ2-5 TRBV2 CATGDREFQETQYF TGTGCCACCGGGGACAGGGAGTTCCAAGAGACCCAGTACTTC
- - TRBJ1-1 TRBV11-3 CASSPPWGAEAFF TGTGCCAGCAGCCCCCCCTGGGGCGCTGAAGCTTTCTTT